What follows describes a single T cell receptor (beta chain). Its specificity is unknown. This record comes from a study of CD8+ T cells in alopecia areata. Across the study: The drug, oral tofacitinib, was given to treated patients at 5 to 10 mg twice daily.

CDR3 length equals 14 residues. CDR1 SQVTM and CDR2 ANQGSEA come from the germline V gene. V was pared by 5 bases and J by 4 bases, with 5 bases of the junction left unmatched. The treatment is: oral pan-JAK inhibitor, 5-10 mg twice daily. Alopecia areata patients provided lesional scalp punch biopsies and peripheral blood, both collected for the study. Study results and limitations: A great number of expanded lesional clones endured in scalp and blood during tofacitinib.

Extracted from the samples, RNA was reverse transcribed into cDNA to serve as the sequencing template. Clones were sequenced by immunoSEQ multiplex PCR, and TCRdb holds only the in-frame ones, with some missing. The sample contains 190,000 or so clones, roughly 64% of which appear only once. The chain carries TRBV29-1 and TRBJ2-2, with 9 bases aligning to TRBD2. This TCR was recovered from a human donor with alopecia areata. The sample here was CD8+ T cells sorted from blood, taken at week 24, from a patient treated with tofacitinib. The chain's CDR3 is CSVLAGVGTGELFF. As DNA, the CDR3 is TGCAGCGTTTTAGCGGGGGTGGGCACCGGGGAGCTGTTTTTT.